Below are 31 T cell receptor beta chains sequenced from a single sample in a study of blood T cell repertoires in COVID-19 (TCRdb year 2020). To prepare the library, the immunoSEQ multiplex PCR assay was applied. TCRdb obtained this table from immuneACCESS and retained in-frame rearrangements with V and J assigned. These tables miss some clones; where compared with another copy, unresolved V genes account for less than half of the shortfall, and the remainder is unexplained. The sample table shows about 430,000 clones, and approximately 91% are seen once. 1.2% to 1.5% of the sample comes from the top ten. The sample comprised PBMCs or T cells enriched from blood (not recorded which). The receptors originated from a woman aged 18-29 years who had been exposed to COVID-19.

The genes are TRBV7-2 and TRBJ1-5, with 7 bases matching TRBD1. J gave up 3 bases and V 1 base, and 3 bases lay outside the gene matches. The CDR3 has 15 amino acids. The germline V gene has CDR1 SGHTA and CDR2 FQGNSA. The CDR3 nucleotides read TGTGCCAGCAGCTTAGGGGACAGTCTCAATCAGCCCCAGCATTTT. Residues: CASSLGDSLNQPQHF.

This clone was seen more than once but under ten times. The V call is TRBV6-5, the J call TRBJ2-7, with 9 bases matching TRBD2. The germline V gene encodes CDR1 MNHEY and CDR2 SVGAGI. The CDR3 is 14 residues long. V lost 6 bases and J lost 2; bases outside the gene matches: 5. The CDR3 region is CASRNLAGAYEQYF. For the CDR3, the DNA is TGTGCCAGCAGGAACTTAGCGGGGGCCTACGAGCAGTACTTC.

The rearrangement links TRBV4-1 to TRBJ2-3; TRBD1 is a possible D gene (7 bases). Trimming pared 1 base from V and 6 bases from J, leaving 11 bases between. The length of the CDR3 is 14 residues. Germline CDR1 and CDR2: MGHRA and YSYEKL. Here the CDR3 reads CASSQVRGADTQYF. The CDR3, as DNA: TGCGCCAGCAGCCAAGTCAGGGGGGCGGATACGCAGTATTTT.

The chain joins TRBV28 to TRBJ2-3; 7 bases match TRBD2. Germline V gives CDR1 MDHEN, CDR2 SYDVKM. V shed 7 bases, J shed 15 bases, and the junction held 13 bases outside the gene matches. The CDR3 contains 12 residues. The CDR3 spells CASTLTGGPAYF. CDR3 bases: TGTGCCAGCACCTTAACGGGGGGTCCCGCCTATTTT.

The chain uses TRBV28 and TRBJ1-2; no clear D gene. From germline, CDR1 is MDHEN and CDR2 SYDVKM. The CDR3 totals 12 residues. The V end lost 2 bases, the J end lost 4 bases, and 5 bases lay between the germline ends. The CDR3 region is CASSLNSYGYTF. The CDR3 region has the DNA TGTGCCAGCAGTTTAAACAGCTATGGCTACACCTTC.

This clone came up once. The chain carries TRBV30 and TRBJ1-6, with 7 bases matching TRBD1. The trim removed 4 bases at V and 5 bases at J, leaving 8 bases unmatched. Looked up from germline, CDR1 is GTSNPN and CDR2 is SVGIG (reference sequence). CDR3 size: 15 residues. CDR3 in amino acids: CAWKTPGQHNSPLHF. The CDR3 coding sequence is TGTGCCTGGAAGACGCCGGGACAGCATAATTCACCCCTCCACTTT. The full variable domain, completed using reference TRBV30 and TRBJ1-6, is SQTIHQWPATLVQPVGSPLSLECTVEGTSNPNLYWYRQAAGRGLQLLFYSVGIGQISSEVPQNLSASRPQDRQFILSSKKLLLSDSGFYLCAWKTPGQHNSPLHFGNGTRLTVT.

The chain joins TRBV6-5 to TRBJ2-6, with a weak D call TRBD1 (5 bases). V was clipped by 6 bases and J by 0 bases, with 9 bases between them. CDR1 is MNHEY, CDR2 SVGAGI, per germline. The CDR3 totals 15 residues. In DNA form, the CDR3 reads TGTGCCAGCAGGACAGAGAGCTCTGGGGCCAACGTCCTGACTTTC. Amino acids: CASRTESSGANVLTF.

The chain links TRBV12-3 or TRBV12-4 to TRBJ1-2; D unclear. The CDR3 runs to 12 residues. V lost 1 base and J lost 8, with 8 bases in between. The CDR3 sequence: CASSLEKRGYTF. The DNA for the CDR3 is TGTGCCAGCAGTTTAGAGAAGAGGGGCTACACCTTC.

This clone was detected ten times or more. The chain's CDR3 is CASRTTGGSPLHF. CDR3 in DNA: TGTGCCAGCAGGACGACAGGGGGGTCACCCCTCCACTTT. The rearrangement links TRBV28 to TRBJ1-6; 9 nucleotides align to TRBD1. The ends lost 6 bases at V and 10 bases at J; junction bases unmatched: 4. Per germline, CDR1 MDHEN and CDR2 SYDVKM. The CDR3 is made up of 13 amino acids.

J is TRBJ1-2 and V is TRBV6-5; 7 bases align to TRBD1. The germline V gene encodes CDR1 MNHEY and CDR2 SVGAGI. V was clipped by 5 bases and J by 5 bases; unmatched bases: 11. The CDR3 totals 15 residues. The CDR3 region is CASSPTGDAKYGYTF. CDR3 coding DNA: TGTGCCAGCAGTCCCACAGGGGACGCGAAGTATGGCTACACCTTC.

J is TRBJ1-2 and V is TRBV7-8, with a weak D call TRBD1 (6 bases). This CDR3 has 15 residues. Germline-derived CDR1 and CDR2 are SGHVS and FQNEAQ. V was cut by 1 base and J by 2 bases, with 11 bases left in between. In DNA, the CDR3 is TGTGCCAGCAGCTTAGTCTCAGGGGTAAACTATGGCTACACCTTC. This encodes CASSLVSGVNYGYTF.

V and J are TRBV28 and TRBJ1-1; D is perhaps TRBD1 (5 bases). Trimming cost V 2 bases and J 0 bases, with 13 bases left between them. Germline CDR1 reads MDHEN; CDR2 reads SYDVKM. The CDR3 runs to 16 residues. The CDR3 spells CASSLGGNRVNTEAFF. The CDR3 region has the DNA TGTGCCAGCAGTTTAGGGGGGAACCGGGTGAACACTGAAGCTTTCTTT. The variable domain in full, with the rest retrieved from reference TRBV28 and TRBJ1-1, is DVKVTQSSRYLVKRTGEKVFLECVQDMDHENMFWYRQDPGLGLRLIYFSYDVKMKEKGDIPEGYSVSREKKERFSLILESASTNQTSMYLCASSLGGNRVNTEAFFGQGTRLTVV.

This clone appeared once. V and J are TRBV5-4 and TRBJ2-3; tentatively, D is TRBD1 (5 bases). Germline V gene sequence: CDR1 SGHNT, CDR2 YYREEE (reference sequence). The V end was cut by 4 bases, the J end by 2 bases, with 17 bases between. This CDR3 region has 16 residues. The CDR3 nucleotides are TGTGCCAGCAGCGGAATAGGGGTCCCAAACACAGATACGCAGTATTTT. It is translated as CASSGIGVPNTDTQYF.

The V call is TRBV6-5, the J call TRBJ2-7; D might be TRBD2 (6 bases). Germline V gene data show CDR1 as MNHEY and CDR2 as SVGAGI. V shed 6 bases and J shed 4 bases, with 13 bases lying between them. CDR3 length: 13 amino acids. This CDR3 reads CASRRDFRYEQYF. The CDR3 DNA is TGTGCCAGCAGACGGGACTTTAGATACGAGCAGTACTTC.

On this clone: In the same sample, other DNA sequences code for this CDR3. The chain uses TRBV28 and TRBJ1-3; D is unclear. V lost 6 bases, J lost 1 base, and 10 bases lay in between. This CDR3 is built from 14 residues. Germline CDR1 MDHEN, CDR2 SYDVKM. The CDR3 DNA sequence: TGTGCCAGCAGCCGAGGCCTATCTGGAAACACCATATATTTT. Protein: CASSRGLSGNTIYF.

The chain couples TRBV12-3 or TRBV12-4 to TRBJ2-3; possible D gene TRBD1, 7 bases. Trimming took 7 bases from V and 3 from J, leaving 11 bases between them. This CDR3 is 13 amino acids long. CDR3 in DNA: TGTGCCAGCACCGCAGGGGGGACAGATACGCAGTATTTT. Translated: CASTAGGTDTQYF.

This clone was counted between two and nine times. The CDR3 DNA reads TGCGCCAGCAGCCAAGACCCCTCGACAGGCGTTTATGGCTACACCTTC. Translating it yields CASSQDPSTGVYGYTF. The rearrangement joins TRBV4-3 to TRBJ1-2; D may be TRBD1 (6 bases). This CDR3 contains 16 residues. Germline lookup yields CDR1 LGHNA and CDR2 YSLEER. Trimming took 0 bases from V and 5 from J, leaving 16 bases between them.

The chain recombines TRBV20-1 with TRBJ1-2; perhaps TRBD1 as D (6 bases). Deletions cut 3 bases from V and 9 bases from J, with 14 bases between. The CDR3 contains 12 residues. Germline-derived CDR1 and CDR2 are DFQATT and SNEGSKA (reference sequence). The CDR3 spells CSASRQGSRYTF. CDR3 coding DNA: TGCAGTGCTAGTCGGCAGGGGAGTCGCTACACCTTC.

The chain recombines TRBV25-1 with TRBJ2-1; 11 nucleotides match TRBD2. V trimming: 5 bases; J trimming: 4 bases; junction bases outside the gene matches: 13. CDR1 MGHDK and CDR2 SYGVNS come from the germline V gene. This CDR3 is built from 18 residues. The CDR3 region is CASSPRVAGGSWYNEQFF. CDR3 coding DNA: TGTGCCAGCAGTCCACGGGTAGCGGGAGGGTCGTGGTACAATGAGCAGTTCTTC.

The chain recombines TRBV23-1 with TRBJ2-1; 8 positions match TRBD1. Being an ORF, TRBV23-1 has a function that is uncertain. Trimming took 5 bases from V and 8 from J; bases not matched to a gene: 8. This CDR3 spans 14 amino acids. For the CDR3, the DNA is TGCGCCAGCAGTTTTACAGGGGGAAGGTATGAGCAGTTCTTC. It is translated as CASSFTGGRYEQFF.

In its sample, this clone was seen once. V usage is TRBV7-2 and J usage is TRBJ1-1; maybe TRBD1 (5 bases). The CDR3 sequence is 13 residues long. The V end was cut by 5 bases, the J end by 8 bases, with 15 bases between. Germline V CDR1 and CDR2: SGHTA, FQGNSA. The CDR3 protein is CASSIDGQGEAFF. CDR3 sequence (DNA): TGTGCCAGCAGCATAGACGGCCAGGGAGAAGCTTTCTTT.

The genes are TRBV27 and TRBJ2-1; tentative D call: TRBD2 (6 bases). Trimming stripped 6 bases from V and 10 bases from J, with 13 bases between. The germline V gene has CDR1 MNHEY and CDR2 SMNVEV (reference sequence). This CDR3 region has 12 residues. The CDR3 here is CASRGGFNEQFF. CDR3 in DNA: TGTGCCAGCAGGGGGGGTTTTAACGAGCAGTTCTTC.

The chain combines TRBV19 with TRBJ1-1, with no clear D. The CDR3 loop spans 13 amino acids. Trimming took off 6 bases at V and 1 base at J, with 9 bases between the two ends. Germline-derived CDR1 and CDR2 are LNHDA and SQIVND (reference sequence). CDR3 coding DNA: TGTGCCAGTAGACGGGTACCGAACACTGAAGCTTTCTTT. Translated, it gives CASRRVPNTEAFF.

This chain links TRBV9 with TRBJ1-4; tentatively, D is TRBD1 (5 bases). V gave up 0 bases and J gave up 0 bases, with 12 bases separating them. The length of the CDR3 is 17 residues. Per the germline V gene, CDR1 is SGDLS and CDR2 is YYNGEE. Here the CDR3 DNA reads TGTGCCAGCAGCGTAGGGGCAGGGCTTGCAACTAATGAAAAACTGTTTTTT. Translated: CASSVGAGLATNEKLFF.

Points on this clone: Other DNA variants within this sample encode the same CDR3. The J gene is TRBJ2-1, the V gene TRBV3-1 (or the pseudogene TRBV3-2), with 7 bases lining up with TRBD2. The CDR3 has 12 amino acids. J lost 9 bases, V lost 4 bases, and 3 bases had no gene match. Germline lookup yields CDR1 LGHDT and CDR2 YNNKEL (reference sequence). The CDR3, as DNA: TGTGCCAGCAGCCCTTCGGGGGGTGAGCAGTTCTTC. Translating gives CASSPSGGEQFF.

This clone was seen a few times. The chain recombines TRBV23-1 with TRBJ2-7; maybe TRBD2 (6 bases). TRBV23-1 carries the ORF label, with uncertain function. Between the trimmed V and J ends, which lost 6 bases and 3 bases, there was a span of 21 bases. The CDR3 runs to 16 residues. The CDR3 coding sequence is TGCGCCAGCAGAGGAGAGTTGAGGACGGGGGACTACGAGCAGTACTTC. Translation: CASRGELRTGDYEQYF.

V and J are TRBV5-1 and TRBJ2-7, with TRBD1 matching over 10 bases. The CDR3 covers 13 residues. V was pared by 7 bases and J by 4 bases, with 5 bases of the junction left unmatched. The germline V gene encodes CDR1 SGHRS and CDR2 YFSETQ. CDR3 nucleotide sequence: TGCGCCAGCCGGGACAGGGGAGGGTACGAGCAGTACTTC. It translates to CASRDRGGYEQYF.

The chain's CDR3 is CASTDRTYSGANVLTF. The CDR3 DNA is TGTGCCAGTACTGACAGGACCTACTCTGGGGCCAACGTCCTGACTTTC. The V gene is TRBV19, the J gene TRBJ2-6; weak D call: TRBD1 (6 bases). Germline V gene sequence: CDR1 LNHDA, CDR2 SQIVND (reference sequence). V was cut by 7 bases and J by 0 bases, with 13 bases left in between. CDR3 size: 16 residues.

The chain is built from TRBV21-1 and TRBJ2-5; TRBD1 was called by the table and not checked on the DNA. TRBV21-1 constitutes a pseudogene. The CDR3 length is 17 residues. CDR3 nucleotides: TGTGCCAGCAGCAAAGAGACAGGGTTTAGGGACCAAGAGACCCAGTACTTC. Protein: CASSKETGFRDQETQYF.

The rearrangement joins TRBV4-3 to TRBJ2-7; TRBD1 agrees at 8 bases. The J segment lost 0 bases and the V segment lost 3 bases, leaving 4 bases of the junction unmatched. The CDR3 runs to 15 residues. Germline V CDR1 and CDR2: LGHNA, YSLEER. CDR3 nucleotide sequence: TGCGCCAGCAGCCACCACAGGGGGAGCTCCTACGAGCAGTACTTC. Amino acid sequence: CASSHHRGSSYEQYF.

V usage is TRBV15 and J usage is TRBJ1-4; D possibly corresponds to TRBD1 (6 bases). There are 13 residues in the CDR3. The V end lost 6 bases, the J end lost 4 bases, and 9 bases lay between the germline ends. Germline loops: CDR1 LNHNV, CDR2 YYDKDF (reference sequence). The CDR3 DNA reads TGTGCCACCAGAACAGGGTATAATGAAAAACTGTTTTTT. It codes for CATRTGYNEKLFF.